Included here is one TCR beta chain sequence, with context. Its target is unknown. At one end, the junction sequence differs from germline, possibly due to a read error. This sample is drawn from a study of tumor-infiltrating lymphocytes in primary liver carcinoma. Looking at the study overall: Spanning 4.2 to 10 cm, the tumors were T1-T3 N0M0.

Study-wide points: Tumor-blood pairs (like tumor-adjacent pairs) overlapped less than tumor region pairs did. Samples were bulk unsorted, so CD4+ and CD8+ repertoires were not compared.

Germline DNA was extracted alongside blood RNA, which was obtained from unsorted whole blood. Before surgery, around 4 milliliters of EDTA blood were taken. The investigators made TCR beta cDNA from 400 to 500 ng total RNA, using a constant-region primer. It was through three nested multiplex PCR rounds of slightly modified ARM-PCR that TCR beta libraries arose. TCRdb reprocessed the multiplex PCR reads via MiXCR and lists one record per CDR3 protein. The table lists fewer than 400,000 distinct CDR3 sequences, nearly 60% of them singletons, with 15% to 20% in the top ten. Sequenced: peripheral blood. The sequence was obtained from a woman in her 30s with primary liver carcinoma and hepatitis B virus infection.

The CDR3 coding sequence is TGTGTCAGCAGTGAAGCGCTTCGGACAGGGAGCGTTGAGAAACTGTTTTTT. Translated: CVSSEALRTGSVEKLFF. The V call is TRBV6-1, the J call TRBJ1-4; 8 nucleotides agree with TRBD1. Per the germline V gene, CDR1 is MNHNS and CDR2 is SASEGT. The CDR3 is 17 amino acids.